The clone carrying this T cell receptor (beta chain) was seen only a few times. The antigen is unknown. The data derive from a study of T-cell reconstitution after alpha-beta-depleted transplantation in children. Trimming took 0 bases from V and 4 from J, leaving 14 bases between them. This CDR3 comprises 16 residues. Germline V CDR1 and CDR2: SGHRS, YFSETQ. General observations from the study: The origin of high day-60 TCRbeta diversity in some patients lay in surviving recipient T cells and thymic progenitors. It was newly produced T cells that mostly accounted for T-cell counts and diversity one year after transplant. Reports say that about two months after transplant, the alpha-beta T cells came out of several hundred graft clones that had expanded.

Preparation of the TCRbeta library involved a method that used unique molecular identifiers. TCRdb processed the PCR reads anew with MiXCR; each CDR3 protein has one entry. The table lists some 310,000 distinct CDR3 sequences, roughly 25% of them singletons. This clonotype originated in a male patient between 10 and 17 years old who had a stem cell transplant for acute lymphoblastic leukemia, so the T cells may come from the graft donor. The sample here was PBMCs, mostly from graft donor cells, taken 180 days after TCRalphabeta/CD19-depleted stem cell transplant. The rearrangement joins TRBV5-1 to TRBJ1-5, with D unresolved. The CDR3 sequence: CASSLGLPRVNQPQHF. CDR3 DNA: TGCGCCAGCAGCTTGGGCCTCCCACGGGTAAATCAGCCCCAGCATTTT.